These T cell receptor beta chains were read from a single sample in a study of T-cell memory formation after mild COVID-19. TCRdb redid the calling of the 5' RACE reads with MiXCR, one entry per CDR3 protein. The sample holds fewer than 700,000 distinct CDR3 sequences, approximately 19% seen once. Sequencing was carried out using PBMCs or a T cell subset sorted from them (not recorded which). The source is an adult woman who had mild COVID-19 (a few samples of this study predate the infection). Cell type and time point are not known. Both conserved end residues are part of each CDR3. The D gene is left open where the match is weak. The size entry is marked missing in some rows and otherwise reads once, few, many or a size class.

abundance	v_gene	d_gene	j_gene	CDR3nt	CDR3aa
.	TRBV5-1	.	TRBJ2-5	TGCGCCAGCAGAGATACACCGGGACAAGGAGAGACCCAGTACTTC	CASRDTPGQGETQYF
.	TRBV29-1	.	TRBJ1-2	TGCAGCGTTGAGGACCGTGGGAGGGGTATCTATGGCTACACCTTC	CSVEDRGRGIYGYTF
.	TRBV18	.	TRBJ1-5	TGTGCCAGCTCACCACGGGACACAAGGCAGCCCCAGCATTTT	CASSPRDTRQPQHF
many	TRBV7-6	TRBD2	TRBJ2-3	TGTGCCAGCAGCGCGACTAGCACGGGAGGGTTTAGCACAGATACGCAGTATTTT	CASSATSTGGFSTDTQYF
.	TRBV6-2/TRBV6-3	TRBD2	TRBJ2-5	TGTGCCAGCAGGCTAGCGGGAGTGGGAGAGACCCAGTACTTC	CASRLAGVGETQYF
.	TRBV3-1	.	TRBJ2-7	TGTGCCAGCAGCCCGCATTCTTTCTACGAGCAGTACTTC	CASSPHSFYEQYF
few	TRBV20-1	.	TRBJ1-1	TGCAGTGCTTCAGGGAGAGCTGAAGCTTTCTTT	CSASGRAEAFF
few	TRBV5-5	.	TRBJ2-4	TGTGCCAGCAGCTTGTACAGGGAAAACATTCAGTACTTC	CASSLYRENIQYF
.	TRBV5-6	.	TRBJ1-1	TGTGCCAGCAGCATACTACAGGAAGCTTTCTTT	CASSILQEAFF
.	TRBV4-1	.	TRBJ2-4	TGCGCCAGCAGCCAAGAGGGCGTAGCCAAAAACATTCAGTACTTC	CASSQEGVAKNIQYF
few	TRBV5-1	TRBD2	TRBJ2-1	TGCGCCAGCAGCAAAGGACTAGCGGGAGGGTACAATGAGCAGTTCTTC	CASSKGLAGGYNEQFF
few	TRBV4-1	TRBD1	TRBJ2-7	TGCGCCAGCGCCCCGACAGGGGGGTACGAGCAGTACTTC	CASAPTGGYEQYF
many	TRBV5-1	.	TRBJ2-5	TGCGCCAGCAGTCCAAGACAGTTTCAAGAGACCCAGTACTTC	CASSPRQFQETQYF
.	TRBV27	TRBD2	TRBJ2-7	TGTGCCAGCAGCCGTGGGACTAGCGGCTCCCAGCAGTACTTC	CASSRGTSGSQQYF
.	TRBV7-2	.	TRBJ2-2	TGTGCCAGCAGCTTCACTCAGACCGGGGAGCTGTTTTTT	CASSFTQTGELFF
few	TRBV9	TRBD2	TRBJ2-5	TGTGCCAGCAGCGTAGCCGCTAGCGGGGGGGAGACCCAGTACTTC	CASSVAASGGETQYF
few	TRBV11-2	.	TRBJ1-1	TGTGCCAGCAGCTTACCGGGGGGAGCTGAAGCTTTCTTT	CASSLPGGAEAFF
few	TRBV27	TRBD2	TRBJ2-7	TGTGCCAGCAGTTTATCCGGGCTAGCGGGGTACGAGCAGTACTTC	CASSLSGLAGYEQYF
.	TRBV6-2/TRBV6-3	.	TRBJ1-5	TGTGCCAGCAGTTACCGGACAGACGGAGATCAGCCCCAGCATTTT	CASSYRTDGDQPQHF
few	TRBV6-2/TRBV6-3	TRBD1	TRBJ2-7	TGTGCCAGCAGTAGGACAGGGGCAACCTACGAGCAGTACTTC	CASSRTGATYEQYF
.	TRBV5-1	TRBD2	TRBJ2-1	TGCGCCAGCAGTACCACTAGCGGGATAGGCAATGAGCAGTTCTTC	CASSTTSGIGNEQFF
.	TRBV20-1	.	TRBJ1-4	TGCAGTGCCGTGACAGTTAATGAAAAACTGTTTTTT	CSAVTVNEKLFF
.	TRBV7-9	.	TRBJ1-1	TGTGCCAGCAGCTTAGAAATCACCGTGAACACTGAAGCTTTCTTT	CASSLEITVNTEAFF
.	TRBV4-2	TRBD2	TRBJ2-3	TGTGCCAGCAGCCAAGCTTTCGGGACTAGCGGGAGCTTTACGCAGTATTTT	CASSQAFGTSGSFTQYF
many	TRBV5-4	TRBD1	TRBJ1-3	TGTGCCAGCACCCTCCAAACCGGGACAGGGCCGACTGGAAACACCATATATTTT	CASTLQTGTGPTGNTIYF
many	TRBV20-1	TRBD2	TRBJ2-5	TGCAGTTCCGAAGGGCGGGAGCTCGCAGAGACCCAGTACTTC	CSSEGRELAETQYF
.	TRBV10-3	.	TRBJ1-5	TGTGCCATCAGGGAAGACGACAATCAGCCCCAGCATTTT	CAIREDDNQPQHF
.	TRBV6-2/TRBV6-3	TRBD1	TRBJ2-2	TGTGCCAGCCTTCAGGGGGCGTCGACCGGGGAGCTGTTTTTT	CASLQGASTGELFF
few	TRBV7-8	TRBD2	TRBJ2-3	TGTGCCAGTTCCCCTATCCAGACTAGCGCAACCACAGATACGCAGTATTTT	CASSPIQTSATTDTQYF
few	TRBV24-1	.	TRBJ2-7	TGTGCCACCAGTGATTTTGGGGGCCACGAGCAGTACTTC	CATSDFGGHEQYF
.	TRBV30	.	TRBJ1-5	TGTGCCTGGAGTGTGGACGGGTATCAGCCCCAGCATTTT	CAWSVDGYQPQHF
few	TRBV6-1	TRBD1	TRBJ1-5	TGTGCCAGCTTCTTGGACAGGGGCCAGCCCCAGCATTTT	CASFLDRGQPQHF
few	TRBV5-1	TRBD1	TRBJ1-2	TGCGCCAGCAGTGGGACAGGGCGAGGCTACACCTTC	CASSGTGRGYTF
.	TRBV7-8	.	TRBJ2-7	TGTGCCAGCAGCTTACCCCGGGACGTATCCTACGAGCAGTACTTC	CASSLPRDVSYEQYF
.	TRBV10-2	.	TRBJ2-5	TGCGCCAGCAGCCGCCCCCCGAGCGGGGAGACCCAGTACTTC	CASSRPPSGETQYF
few	TRBV12-3/TRBV12-4	TRBD1	TRBJ1-5	TGTGCCAGCAGCCTCGGACAGGGGGCTGGCAATCAGCCCCAGCATTTT	CASSLGQGAGNQPQHF
many	TRBV7-2	TRBD2	TRBJ2-2	TGTGCCAGCAGACTAAAGCGGGAGCCCGGGTCCAGGGAGCTGTTTTTT	CASRLKREPGSRELFF
few	TRBV9	.	TRBJ2-1	TGTGCCAGCAGCGTATATACCGGGACCACCTACAATGAGCAGTTCTTC	CASSVYTGTTYNEQFF
.	TRBV7-6	TRBD2	TRBJ2-3	TGTGCCAGCAGCCCCGGACTAGCGGGGGGGAGGGGTACAGATACGCAGTATTTT	CASSPGLAGGRGTDTQYF
.	TRBV4-3	.	TRBJ2-7	TGCGCCAGCAGCCCCGAAGGGGCTTACTCCTACGAGCAGTACTTC	CASSPEGAYSYEQYF
.	TRBV5-1	.	TRBJ2-7	TGCGCCAGCAGCTTGGATGGGAGTGCGGCCGAGCAGTACTTC	CASSLDGSAAEQYF
.	TRBV7-9	.	TRBJ1-4	TGTGCCAGCAGCTTAAGTGCGGGACATGTTGATGAAAAACTGTTTTTT	CASSLSAGHVDEKLFF
.	TRBV24-1	TRBD2	TRBJ2-7	TGTGCCACCAGTGGGGAGACTAGCGGTACCTACGAGCAGTACTTC	CATSGETSGTYEQYF
few	TRBV20-1	.	TRBJ1-5	TGCAGCGCTAGCTCGGGGGTTGGTCAGCCCCAGCATTTT	CSASSGVGQPQHF